These 21 T cell receptor beta chains originate from one sample sequenced in a study of blood T cell repertoires in COVID-19. Only in-frame clones appear in the TCRdb table, and some are missing; sequencing was by immunoSEQ multiplex PCR. The sample yields about 220,000 clones, more than 65% seen once. What was sequenced was peripheral blood. The receptors come from a man aged 35-49 years who had recovered from COVID-19.

This chain uses TRBV6-5 with TRBJ1-2; D may be TRBD1 (6 bases). The CDR3 sequence is 15 residues long. Germline CDR1 and CDR2: MNHEY and SVGAGI. The V end was cut by 5 bases, the J end by 7 bases, with 20 bases between. CDR3 in amino acids: CASSPRPNRERGYTF. Written as DNA, the CDR3 is TGTGCCAGCAGTCCCCGGCCAAACAGGGAACGTGGCTACACCTTC.

The chain links TRBV7-9 to TRBJ2-7; TRBD1 matches at 11 bases. Germline V gene data show CDR1 as SEHNR and CDR2 as FQNEAQ (reference sequence). Trimming removed 4 bases from V and 5 bases from J; junction bases left unmatched: 4. This CDR3 has 14 residues. The CDR3 DNA reads as TGTGCCAGCAGCTCGGACAGGGGGCCAGACGAGCAGTACTTC. Protein sequence: CASSSDRGPDEQYF.

This clone was counted a single time. The CDR3 here is CASILAGGPGELFF. The CDR3 bases are TGTGCCAGTATTCTAGCGGGAGGCCCCGGGGAGCTGTTTTTT. This chain uses TRBV19 with TRBJ2-2, with 11 bases that match TRBD2. The junction had 4 bases not matched to a gene; V was cut back by 7 bases and J by 6 bases. Germline V gene lookup returns CDR1 LNHDA and CDR2 SQIVND (reference sequence). The CDR3 sequence is 14 residues long.

This rearrangement joins TRBV6-5 to TRBJ1-4; D not certain. Trimming shortened V by 2 bases and J by 8 bases, and 12 bases separated the two germline ends. CDR3 length equals 14 residues. Germline V lookup: CDR1 MNHEY, CDR2 SVGAGI. CDR3 sequence reads: CASSYISPGEKLFF. CDR3 nucleotide sequence: TGTGCCAGCAGTTACATTAGCCCGGGGGAAAAACTGTTTTTT.

CDR3 nucleotides: TGTGCCAGCAGTGAAATGATGGATTGGGGAGGCACTGAAGCTTTCTTT. Its protein is CASSEMMDWGGTEAFF. This chain links TRBV2 with TRBJ1-1; unclear D gene. There are 16 residues in the CDR3. The germline V gene encodes CDR1 SNHLY and CDR2 FYNNEI. The ends were cut back, 2 bases at V and 4 bases at J, with 17 bases in the middle.

CDR3 bases: TGTGCCAGCTCACCTTGGGGGCCACTCTCTGGGGCCAACGTCCTGACTTTC. This gives the protein CASSPWGPLSGANVLTF. J is TRBJ2-6 and V is TRBV18, with a tentative D call TRBD1 (6 bases). Germline V gene data show CDR1 as KGHSH and CDR2 as LQKENI. Between the trimmed V and J ends, which lost 3 bases and 0 bases, there was a span of 12 bases. The CDR3 totals 17 residues.

The chain links TRBV5-5 to TRBJ1-5; D gene ambiguous. Germline CDR1 reads SGHKS; CDR2 reads YYEKEE (reference sequence). The CDR3 length is 13 residues. Trimming pared 0 bases from V and 4 bases from J, leaving 5 bases between. The CDR3 bases are TGTGCCAGCAGCTTGGGCAGGAATCAGCCCCAGCATTTT. Encoded protein: CASSLGRNQPQHF.

This clone was recorded once. This chain links TRBV3-1 (or the pseudogene TRBV3-2) with TRBJ1-2, with D possibly matching TRBD1 (6 bases). The CDR3 length is 17 residues. V was shortened by 1 base and J by 4 bases, with 19 bases between the two germline ends. Germline V CDR1 and CDR2: LGHDT, YNNKEL (reference sequence). The CDR3 DNA reads as TGTGCCAGCAGCCAAGGGATTGTATCAGGGGTTATCTATGGCTACACCTTC. As protein: CASSQGIVSGVIYGYTF.

The rearrangement links TRBV30 to TRBJ2-1; D perhaps matches TRBD2 (6 bases). The CDR3 loop spans 15 amino acids. Germline V gene lookup returns CDR1 GTSNPN and CDR2 SVGIG (reference sequence). Deletions cut 2 bases from V and 8 bases from J, with 19 bases between. In DNA, the CDR3 is TGTGCCTGGAGTTCTATCGGGTACGGGGAGGATGAGCAGTTCTTC. This codes for CAWSSIGYGEDEQFF.

There are a few counts of this clone. The V gene is TRBV24-1, the J gene TRBJ1-1; 8 bases are shared with TRBD1. V shed 9 bases, J shed 10 bases, and the junction held 21 bases outside the gene matches. The CDR3 spans 16 residues. The germline V gene has CDR1 KGHDR and CDR2 SFDVKD. CDR3 residues: CATRYQSAAGGSGAFF. CDR3 coding DNA: TGTGCCACCCGCTATCAGTCGGCGGCAGGGGGCTCGGGAGCTTTCTTT.

The rearrangement links TRBV2 to TRBJ1-6, with TRBD1 as a possible D gene (5 bases). Germline V CDR1 and CDR2: SNHLY, FYNNEI. CDR3 size: 16 residues. V shed 2 bases and J shed 7 bases, with 15 bases lying between them. The CDR3 DNA is TGTGCCAGCAGTGAAAGGGGAACAGGATCGAATTCACCCCTCCACTTT. It encodes CASSERGTGSNSPLHF.

The chain employs TRBV4-1 and TRBJ2-5; TRBD2 aligns across 14 bases. V shed 4 bases and J 5 bases; nucleotides not matched to a gene: 6. This CDR3 is built from 16 residues. The germline CDR1 and CDR2 sequences are MGHRA and YSYEKL. CDR3 coding DNA: TGCGCCAGCAGCCCGGGGACTAGCGGGAGCGGCGAGACCCAGTACTTC. Amino acid sequence: CASSPGTSGSGETQYF.

This clone has more than one count but fewer than ten. The chain couples TRBV5-4 to TRBJ2-3, with D possibly being TRBD2 (6 bases). CDR1 and CDR2 (germline): SGHNT, YYREEE (reference sequence). The CDR3 has 16 amino acids. V lost 4 bases to trimming and J lost 2 bases, with 17 bases between them. CDR3 coding DNA: TGTGCCAGCAGCCTGGGACTCGGGGATAACACAGATACGCAGTATTTT. Protein: CASSLGLGDNTDTQYF.

V gene TRBV30 combines with J gene TRBJ1-2, with a tentative D call TRBD1 (5 bases). Trimming left V 0 bases short and J 4 bases short, with 12 bases between. The V gene's germline CDR1 is GTSNPN and CDR2 SVGIG (reference sequence). The CDR3 sequence is 14 residues long. The CDR3: CAWSVGRGSYGYTF. CDR3 bases: TGTGCCTGGAGTGTGGGTAGGGGTAGCTATGGCTACACCTTC.

This clone was counted between two and nine times. V gene TRBV30 combines with J gene TRBJ1-5; a weak D match, TRBD1 (6 bases). Germline V gene lookup returns CDR1 GTSNPN and CDR2 SVGIG (reference sequence). This CDR3 has 14 amino acids. The V and J ends lost 5 bases and 7 bases respectively, with 18 bases between them. The DNA for the CDR3 is TGTGCCTGGGACTACGGGGGGCAAGGCCAGCCCCAGCATTTT. Its translation: CAWDYGGQGQPQHF.

The chain uses TRBV7-9 and TRBJ1-1; perhaps TRBD1 as D (6 bases). The germline gives CDR1 SEHNR, CDR2 FQNEAQ (reference sequence). V lost 6 bases and J lost 6, with 17 bases in between. This CDR3 comprises 14 residues. In nucleotides, the CDR3 is TGTGCCAGCAGTTCCTACAGGGAAGGGCCTGAAGCTTTCTTT. Amino acid sequence: CASSSYREGPEAFF.

CDR3 protein: CASSFRDRVTYEQYF. CDR3 nucleotides: TGTGCCAGCAGCTTCCGGGACAGGGTAACCTACGAGCAGTACTTC. V is TRBV5-6 and J is TRBJ2-7; 9 nucleotides line up with TRBD1. Germline values: CDR1 SGHDT, CDR2 YYEEEE. J was trimmed by 2 bases and V by 2 bases; bases with no gene match: 5. The CDR3 covers 15 residues.

The J gene is TRBJ2-7, the V gene TRBV5-6; 9 bases line up with TRBD2. The V gene's germline CDR1 is SGHDT and CDR2 YYEEEE. CDR3 length: 16 residues. V was clipped by 6 bases and J by 0 bases; unmatched bases: 10. The CDR3: CASTPAGGLSSYEQYF. The CDR3 region has the DNA TGTGCCAGCACTCCGGCGGGGGGGTTGAGCTCCTACGAGCAGTACTTC.

V usage is TRBV10-1 and J usage is TRBJ1-2; D perhaps matches TRBD1 (6 bases). The CDR3 runs 15 residues. In germline, CDR1 is WNHNN, CDR2 SYGVQD (reference sequence). Deletions cut 3 bases from V and 7 bases from J, with 18 bases between. The CDR3 bases are TGCGCCAGCAGTGAATCTACCGGGACAATGAGTGGCTACACCTTC. Translated: CASSESTGTMSGYTF.

The rearrangement uses TRBV30 and TRBJ2-2, with 10 positions matching TRBD1. The V gene end was trimmed by 5 bases and the J gene end by 3 bases; junction bases not matched to a gene: 9. This CDR3 spans 16 amino acids. Per the germline V gene, CDR1 is GTSNPN and CDR2 is SVGIG (reference sequence). The CDR3 reads CAWGQTGGGDTGELFF. CDR3 nucleotide sequence: TGTGCCTGGGGCCAGACAGGGGGCGGGGACACCGGGGAGCTGTTTTTT.

The table lists this clone with a count of one. The junction and the germline gene differ at one end; a read error may be behind it. The chain carries TRBV30 and TRBJ1-4; 11 bases match TRBD1. The germline V gene has CDR1 GTSNPN and CDR2 SVGIG (reference sequence). CDR3 length equals 14 residues. The CDR3 DNA reads as TGTGTCTGGAGTAGGTGGACAGGGGGCGAAAAACTGTTTTTT. Protein sequence: CVWSRWTGGEKLFF.